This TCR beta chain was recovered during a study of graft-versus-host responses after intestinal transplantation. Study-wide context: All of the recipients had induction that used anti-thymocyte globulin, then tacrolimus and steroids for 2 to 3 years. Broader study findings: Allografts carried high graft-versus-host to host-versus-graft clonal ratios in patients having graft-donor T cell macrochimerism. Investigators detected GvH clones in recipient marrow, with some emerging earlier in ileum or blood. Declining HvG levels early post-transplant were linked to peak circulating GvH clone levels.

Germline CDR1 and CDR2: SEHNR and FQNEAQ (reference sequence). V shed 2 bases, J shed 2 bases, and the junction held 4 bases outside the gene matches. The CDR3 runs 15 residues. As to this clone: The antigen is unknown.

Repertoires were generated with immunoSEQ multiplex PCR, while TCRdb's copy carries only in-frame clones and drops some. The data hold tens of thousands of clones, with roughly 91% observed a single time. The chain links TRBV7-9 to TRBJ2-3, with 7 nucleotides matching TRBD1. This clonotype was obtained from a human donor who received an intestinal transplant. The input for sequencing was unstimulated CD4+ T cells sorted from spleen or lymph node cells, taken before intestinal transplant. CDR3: CASSLSGQDTDTQYF. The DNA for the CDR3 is TGTGCCAGCAGCTTATCAGGACAGGACACAGATACGCAGTATTTT.